This T cell receptor (beta chain) was recovered during a study of cytomegalovirus exposure and HLA in healthy donors. In regard to this clone: At one end, the junction sequence differs from germline, possibly due to a read error.

Germline V lookup: CDR1 SGHDT, CDR2 YYEEEE. There are 12 residues in the CDR3. The PCR used 60 Vbeta and 13 Jbeta primers. Assay: immunoSEQ multiplex PCR; the TCRdb copy retains only in-frame clones and omits some. The sample has around 130,000 clones, around 80% seen once; the top ten hold around 1.5%. The clonotype comes from a woman aged 18-29 years in good health and CMV-seronegative. The gene calls are TRBV5-6 and TRBJ2-1; TRBD1 agrees at 7 bases. What was sequenced was PBMCs. The CDR3 region is CASSALRDSGVF. The CDR3 region has the DNA TGTGCCAGCAGCGCTCTCCGGGACAGCGGTGTCTTC.